Below, one T cell receptor beta chain is given with its context. The target of this receptor is not known. The input lacks base qualities; no much larger clone sits a single base away. In Seattle, one collaborating source enrolled patients while the infection was active and tracked those patients longitudinally over the course of disease. Whole blood was collected in K2EDTA tubes by collaborating institutions according to the institutions' own protocols. For TCRbeta analysis, collaborator samples were shipped as frozen whole blood, as isolated PBMCs, or as DNA extracted from either sample type. The data were taken from a study of blood T cell repertoires in COVID-19 (dated by TCRdb to about 2020). Turning to the overall study: Samples covering the acute and convalescent phases of COVID-19 were provided by collaborators in the United States, Italy and Spain. Nearly every sample came with metadata listing a de-identified subject ID, COVID-19 status, age in years and sex. Where available, HLA class I and class II types were obtained from metadata supplied by the sample provider rather than from assay-based typing. Deeply sampled blood TCRbeta repertoires from subjects exposed to, actively infected with, or recovered from COVID-19 were included in the dataset. The material from the prospective study consisted of cDNA or gDNA derived from T cells, B-cell-depleted T cells, or PBMCs. The repertoires were released in a freely available public database meant as a resource for research on the immune response to SARS-CoV-2. Samples came from the ongoing ImmuneRACE study (first 160 participants) plus 1,254 subjects from 6 global collaborators.

V and J lose 5 bases and 0 bases, and a span of 13 bases separates them. There are 16 amino acids in the CDR3, from cysteine to phenylalanine inclusive. The only DNA kept is the CDR3, 48 bases in frame from the first base. CDR1 and CDR2, looked up from the germline V gene, are MDHEN and SYDVKM. Overall study outcomes, separate from this receptor: How much clinical and demographic metadata was included differed by source and by participant, and the metadata was provided uncurated.

The immunoSEQ Assay, a bias-controlled multiplex PCR, was used to amplify TCRbeta CDR3 regions from genomic DNA. In the source study's methods: The number of nucleated cells in each sample was estimated from the amplification of reference gene primers within the assay. To quantify the absolute abundance of each unique TCRbeta CDR3 rearrangement, sequence reads were collapsed and filtered. For each sample, productive Simpson clonality was calculated as the square root of Simpson's diversity index over productive rearrangements. TCRdb retrieved this table from immuneACCESS and kept in-frame rearrangements only. Not all clones are present; in checked studies, unresolved V genes account for under half, and no reason is known for the remainder. The DNA gave D and trimming, while V, J and clone size come from that table. The sample table contains just over 250,000 clones; only one count was recorded for 88% of them. Jointly, the top ten make up more than 8.5% of the sample.

The material sequenced was peripheral blood. This chain is built from TRBV28 and TRBJ1-4, with a tentative D gene TRBD1 over 5 matching bases. This TCR derives from a woman between 70 and 85 years old with COVID-19, enrolled during active disease. The DNA is as follows: TGTGCCAGCAGTCCCCACCCACAGGCAACTAATGAAAAACTGTTTTTT. It codes for CASSPHPQATNEKLFF.